This T cell receptor (beta chain) was obtained from a study of cytomegalovirus exposure and HLA in healthy donors. General study results and limits: Judged likely to be a sequencing artifact was a cluster of highly shared sequence variants. Generally TCR sequences proved uncommon, though certain public TCRs appeared in numerous donors.

This CDR3 comprises 15 residues. The V gene's germline CDR1 is SGHRS and CDR2 YFSETQ. Trimming left V 0 bases short and J 3 bases short, with 10 bases between. The table lists this clone with a few counts. Its specificity is unknown. The donors were healthy bone marrow donors. Donors likely had unrecorded immune exposures despite being nominally healthy when sampled. Researchers ran the PCR with 60 Vbeta and 13 Jbeta primers. Some clones are missing from TCRdb's copy, which holds only in-frame ones; the method was immunoSEQ multiplex PCR. Among approximately 100,000 clones listed, about 81% were seen once.

The chain combines TRBV5-1 with TRBJ1-5, with D maybe TRBD1 (5 bases). This receptor was obtained from a man aged 35 to 55 in good health and CMV-seronegative. Sequencing input: PBMCs. The CDR3 sequence: CASSLAQGPNQPQHF. The DNA for the CDR3 is TGCGCCAGCAGCTTGGCGCAGGGCCCCAATCAGCCCCAGCATTTT.